Listed here are 14 T cell receptor beta chains from one sample, sequenced in a study of T cells after yellow fever vaccination. Each CDR3 protein is one row after TCRdb ran MiXCR on the 5' RACE reads. The sample shows 300,000 or so distinct CDR3 sequences, 8.7% of them seen only once. The material sequenced was CD4+ T cells sorted from PBMCs, taken 5 days after the yellow fever booster vaccination. The source is a man aged 18 to 30 who received the YFV17D yellow fever vaccine.

This clonotype has only a few counts. This chain connects TRBV4-3 to TRBJ2-2; the D gene could be TRBD1 or TRBD2 (5 bases each). Per the germline V gene, CDR1 is LGHNA and CDR2 is YSLEER. The CDR3 spans 15 residues. V lost 0 bases and J lost 5, with 10 bases in between. In DNA, the CDR3 is TGCGCCAGCAGCCAAGATACGGGGCGGACCGGGGAGCTGTTTTTT. Translating it yields CASSQDTGRTGELFF.

This clonotype came up a few times. The rearrangement links TRBV5-6 to TRBJ2-2, with 10 bases matching TRBD1. V lost 2 bases and J lost 5; bases outside the gene matches: 9. This CDR3 contains 17 residues. The germline V gene encodes CDR1 SGHDT and CDR2 YYEEEE. The chain's CDR3 is CASSFGDRGLETGELFF. In nucleotides, the CDR3 is TGTGCCAGCAGCTTCGGCGACAGGGGGCTAGAAACCGGGGAGCTGTTTTTT.

The chain couples TRBV6-2 or TRBV6-3 to TRBJ1-6; 9 nucleotides align to TRBD1. Unmatched junction bases numbered 12, after V lost 5 bases and J lost 10 bases. The CDR3 sequence is 16 residues long. CDR1 MNHEY and CDR2 SVGEGT come from the germline V gene. CDR3 amino acids: CASSHPTGGIRSPLHF. The DNA of the CDR3 is TGTGCCAGCAGTCATCCGACAGGGGGTATTCGGTCACCCCTCCACTTT.

This clonotype was seen a handful of times. The chain recombines TRBV27 with TRBJ1-5, with TRBD1 identical over 9 bases. The CDR3 sequence is 18 residues long. Germline V gives CDR1 MNHEY, CDR2 SMNVEV (reference sequence). Unmatched junction bases numbered 16, after V lost 5 bases and J lost 5 bases. The CDR3 DNA reads as TGTGCCAGCAGTGCCCCGGGACAGGGCTTTGAAAAGGATCAGCCCCAGCATTTT. This sequence encodes CASSAPGQGFEKDQPQHF.

This clonotype occurred a few times. V and J are TRBV30 and TRBJ2-3; D is uncertain. The CDR3 has 13 residues. The germline CDR1 and CDR2 sequences are GTSNPN and SVGIG (reference sequence). V was pared by 3 bases and J by 7 bases, with 14 bases between. DNA for the CDR3: TGTGCCTGGAGGCTTGGCGCGGTCAATACGCAGTATTTT. Translation: CAWRLGAVNTQYF. The full variable domain, in which reference TRBV30 and TRBJ2-3 provide the parts outside the CDR3, is SQTIHQWPATLVQPVGSPLSLECTVEGTSNPNLYWYRQAAGRGLQLLFYSVGIGQISSEVPQNLSASRPQDRQFILSSKKLLLSDSGFYLCAWRLGAVNTQYFGPGTRLTVL.

This clonotype has at least ten counts. The chain combines TRBV27 with TRBJ2-3; 8 positions agree with TRBD1. CDR3 length: 14 residues. The V gene end was trimmed by 2 bases and the J gene end by 3 bases; junction bases not matched to a gene: 1. The germline V gene has CDR1 MNHEY and CDR2 SMNVEV (reference sequence). CDR3 protein: CASSLRDRTDTQYF. In DNA, the CDR3 is TGTGCCAGCAGTTTAAGGGACAGGACAGATACGCAGTATTTT.

This clonotype was detected only a few times. V gene TRBV6-5 combines with J gene TRBJ2-1; D unresolved. Per germline, CDR1 MNHEY and CDR2 SVGAGI. Trimming stripped 7 bases from V and 3 bases from J, with 16 bases between. CDR3 length equals 15 residues. CDR3 protein: CASTPTPVRYNEQFF. The CDR3 nucleotides are TGTGCCAGCACCCCCACTCCGGTACGCTACAATGAGCAGTTCTTC.

The genes are TRBV4-1 and TRBJ1-4; D is unclear. Trimming left V 1 base short and J 7 bases short, with 4 bases between. The CDR3 extends over 12 amino acids. CDR1 MGHRA and CDR2 YSYEKL come from the germline V gene. The CDR3 DNA sequence: TGCGCCAGCAGCCAAGTGGGTGAAAAACTGTTTTTT. Protein product: CASSQVGEKLFF.

This clonotype occurred a few times. The chain employs TRBV9 and TRBJ1-6, with D possibly being TRBD1 (6 bases). This CDR3 contains 15 residues. V was cut by 2 bases and J by 6 bases, with 12 bases left in between. Germline V gene lookup returns CDR1 SGDLS and CDR2 YYNGEE. The CDR3 spells CASSVGGRPNSPLHF. The CDR3 DNA follows: TGTGCCAGCAGCGTCGGGGGCAGACCTAATTCACCCCTCCACTTT.

This clonotype was picked up a small number of times. The V gene is TRBV29-1, the J gene TRBJ2-2; D is ambiguous. The V end was cut by 7 bases, the J end by 6 bases, with 15 bases between. Germline V gene data show CDR1 as SQVTM and CDR2 as ANQGSEA. The CDR3 extends over 13 amino acids. The CDR3 loop is CSALLGFSGELFF. CDR3 nucleotides: TGCAGCGCCCTATTAGGGTTTTCCGGGGAGCTGTTTTTT.

The chain combines TRBV6-1 with TRBJ2-3; D is unclear. The V end was cut by 1 base, the J end by 6 bases, with 5 bases between. Per germline, CDR1 MNHNS and CDR2 SASEGT. The CDR3 contains 12 residues. CDR3 sequence (DNA): TGTGCCAGCAGTGAAGTAATCGATACGCAGTATTTT. It yields the protein CASSEVIDTQYF.

The DNA of the CDR3 is TGTGCCAGCAGCCCGGGACAGCAATCAAATACGCAGTATTTT. It is translated as CASSPGQQSNTQYF. The chain carries TRBV7-9 and TRBJ2-3; 7 nucleotides align to TRBD1. CDR1 SEHNR and CDR2 FQNEAQ come from the germline V gene (reference sequence). Unmatched junction bases numbered 9, after V lost 5 bases and J lost 7 bases. This CDR3 spans 14 amino acids.

The table lists this clonotype with a few counts. The genes are TRBV19 and TRBJ1-6, with 10 bases identical to TRBD1. CDR1 is LNHDA, CDR2 SQIVND, per germline (reference sequence). The trim removed 5 bases at V and 8 bases at J, leaving 6 bases unmatched. The CDR3 runs to 15 residues. This CDR3 reads CASSLSGTGDSPLHF. Here the CDR3 DNA reads TGTGCCAGTAGTCTCTCCGGGACAGGGGATTCACCCCTCCACTTT.

This clonotype has a count of ten or more. This sequence joins TRBV5-1 and TRBJ1-4; 8 nucleotides line up with TRBD1. V lost 0 bases to trimming and J lost 5 bases; unmatched junction nucleotides: 3. There are 15 residues in the CDR3. CDR1 and CDR2 from the germline V gene are SGHRS and YFSETQ. The CDR3 protein is CASSLGQGSNEKLFF. In DNA form, the CDR3 reads TGCGCCAGCAGCTTGGGACAGGGGAGCAATGAAAAACTGTTTTTT.